The source of this T cell receptor beta chain is a study of blood T cells in healthy people across ages. This clonotype was seen only a few times. A sample-barcoded 5' primer and a J-beta primer mix were used in a second PCR of about 7 to 11 cycles. Each CDR3 protein gets one entry after TCRdb re-called the 5' RACE reads with MiXCR. The table includes hundreds of thousands of distinct CDR3 sequences, 20% to 25% detected once. Germline V gene data show CDR1 as SGHRS and CDR2 as YFSETQ. The CDR3 consists of 14 residues. V dropped 2 bases and J dropped 8; count of bases not matched to a gene: 6. These sequences were also reported in another study, on T cells of mothers and their children.

This rearrangement joins TRBV5-1 to TRBJ2-1; TRBD1 matches 8 bases. This TCR derives from a boy aged 5-17 years in good health. Sequencing used blood. Written as DNA, the CDR3 is TGCGCCAGCAGCTTAGGGCAGGGGGCCCATGAGCAGTTCTTC. It yields the protein CASSLGQGAHEQFF.